A single sample is the source of the 2 T cell receptor beta chains below, sequenced in a study of T cell responses to AZD1222 COVID-19 vaccine. The method was immunoSEQ multiplex PCR; TCRdb's version includes in-frame clones alone and lacks a portion of them. The sample includes 190,000 or so clones, approximately 90% of them seen just once. The source was peripheral blood, collected 28 days after the second AZD1222 dose. The receptors shown here come from an adult who received the AZD1222 COVID-19 vaccine.

This chain's CDR3 is CASKSSGSGDTQYF. The DNA of the CDR3 is TGTGCCAGCAAATCCTCAGGGTCCGGAGATACGCAGTATTTT. The gene calls are TRBV28 and TRBJ2-3, with D maybe TRBD1 (5 bases). CDR1 is MDHEN, CDR2 SYDVKM, per germline. V was clipped by 7 bases and J by 5 bases, with 16 bases between them. The length of the CDR3 is 14 residues.

This clone was counted a single time. The rearrangement uses TRBV4-3 and TRBJ2-1; 11 bases match TRBD1. The CDR3 is 17 residues long. V lost 0 bases to trimming and J lost 8 bases; unmatched junction nucleotides: 9. CDR1 and CDR2 (germline): LGHNA, YSLEER. The CDR3 here is CASSQDPNGQGAYEQFF. The CDR3 DNA follows: TGCGCCAGCAGCCAAGATCCCAACGGACAGGGGGCTTATGAGCAGTTCTTC.